Listed below are T cell receptor beta chains from one sample, sequenced in a study of blood T cell repertoires in COVID-19. Only in-frame clones appear in the TCRdb table, and some are missing; sequencing was by immunoSEQ multiplex PCR. The sample contains under 200,000 clones, around 84% of which appear only once. Sequencing was carried out using peripheral blood. All receptors derive from a woman of 80 years or more with COVID-19, enrolled during active disease. Each CDR3 is given without its conserved first and last residue. Size is omitted from some rows. Given values are once, few, many or a class for expanded clones.

J gene: TRBJ2-1; V gene: TRBV7-6; clone size: NA; CDR3 protein: ASSLDSGAYNEQF
J gene: TRBJ2-2; V gene: TRBV11-2; clone size: NA; CDR3 protein: ASSPAQGPYTGELF
J gene: TRBJ2-5; V gene: TRBV9; clone size: NA; CDR3 protein: ASSVAPDRPETQY
J gene: TRBJ2-2; V gene: TRBV27; clone size: NA; CDR3 protein: ASSRTGRNTGELF
J gene: TRBJ1-5; V gene: TRBV19; clone size: NA; CDR3 protein: ASSIDLQGTNQPQH
J gene: TRBJ1-5; V gene: TRBV19; clone size: NA; CDR3 protein: ASSSTGGPNQPQH
J gene: TRBJ1-1; V gene: TRBV28; clone size: NA; CDR3 protein: ASTKTGFQTEAF
J gene: TRBJ2-7; V gene: TRBV6-5; clone size: NA; CDR3 protein: ASSQSGSITYEQY
J gene: TRBJ2-1; V gene: TRBV7-2; clone size: once; CDR3 protein: ASSLGLAVDDNEQF
J gene: TRBJ2-1; V gene: TRBV7-6; clone size: NA; CDR3 protein: ASSQASGRGNEQF
J gene: TRBJ2-2; V gene: TRBV5-1; clone size: NA; CDR3 protein: ASSLSPSGNTGELF
J gene: TRBJ1-4; V gene: TRBV7-9; clone size: NA; CDR3 protein: ASSFNQGTNEKLF
J gene: TRBJ2-7; V gene: TRBV13; clone size: NA; CDR3 protein: ASSPSGRGNEQY
J gene: TRBJ2-2; V gene: TRBV6-5; clone size: NA; CDR3 protein: ASSSQGFRTGELF
J gene: TRBJ2-7; V gene: TRBV19; clone size: NA; CDR3 protein: ASSQGWSSYEQY
J gene: TRBJ2-1; V gene: TRBV9; clone size: once; CDR3 protein: ASSVAGVRNEQF
J gene: TRBJ2-6; V gene: TRBV7-2; clone size: NA; CDR3 protein: ASSSGLTLSGANVLT
J gene: TRBJ2-7; V gene: TRBV29-1; clone size: NA; CDR3 protein: SVTWTGGYEQY
J gene: TRBJ2-2; V gene: TRBV24-1; clone size: NA; CDR3 protein: ATSDLRGSTNTGELF
J gene: TRBJ2-3; V gene: TRBV24-1; clone size: NA; CDR3 protein: ATSRHSSTDTQY
J gene: TRBJ2-7; V gene: TRBV5-1; clone size: NA; CDR3 protein: ASSSGGAGSDEQY